What follows are 16 T cell receptor beta chains derived from one specimen sequenced in a study of T cell responses to AZD1222 COVID-19 vaccine. Assay: immunoSEQ multiplex PCR; the TCRdb copy retains only in-frame clones and omits some. The data hold around 130,000 clones, with roughly 88% observed a single time. The starting material was peripheral blood, obtained 28 days after the second AZD1222 dose. The receptors originated from an adult who received the AZD1222 COVID-19 vaccine.

The CDR3 nucleotides read TGTGCCAGCAGTTCGCCGGGGGGGTGGGGCACCGGGGAGCTGTTTTTT. The encoded protein is CASSSPGGWGTGELFF. The rearrangement links TRBV27 to TRBJ2-2; 8 bases agree with TRBD2. The CDR3 totals 16 residues. CDR1 is MNHEY and CDR2 is SMNVEV in the germline V gene (reference sequence). Trimming cost V 4 bases and J 4 bases; bases outside gene matches: 8.

The chain employs TRBV24-1 and TRBJ1-5, with D unclear. The CDR3 has 12 amino acids. V was pared by 3 bases and J by 9 bases, with 8 bases between. Germline CDR1 reads KGHDR; CDR2 reads SFDVKD. CDR3 nucleotide sequence: TGTGCCACCAGTGATCCACCGGGGCCCCAGCATTTT. It translates to CATSDPPGPQHF.

The rearrangement uses TRBV3-1 (or the pseudogene TRBV3-2) and TRBJ1-6, with 8 bases fitting TRBD1. The CDR3 covers 16 residues. Germline V gene sequence: CDR1 LGHDT, CDR2 YNNKEL (reference sequence). The V and J ends lost 1 base and 10 bases, in that order; junction bases with no gene match: 9. Here the CDR3 DNA reads TGTGCCAGCAGCCAAGGGACAGGGTCCTTGGGGTCACCCCTCCACTTT. This encodes CASSQGTGSLGSPLHF.

This clone was seen a few times. The chain carries TRBV7-9 and TRBJ1-4, with 10 bases fitting TRBD1. With V trimmed by 5 bases and J by 6 bases, 6 bases remained unmatched. Germline V gene data show CDR1 as SEHNR and CDR2 as FQNEAQ (reference sequence). The CDR3 loop spans 15 amino acids. This CDR3 reads CASSTLGTGDEKLFF. Written as DNA, the CDR3 is TGTGCCAGCAGCACCCTCGGGACAGGGGATGAAAAACTGTTTTTT.

This chain links TRBV2 with TRBJ1-6; tentatively, D is TRBD1 (5 bases). Trimming cost V 1 base and J 7 bases, with 11 bases left between them. The CDR3 has 15 residues. Germline V gene lookup returns CDR1 SNHLY and CDR2 FYNNEI. The CDR3 bases are TGTGCCAGCAGTGAAGTCCGGGACGGCAATTCACCCCTCCACTTT. Residues: CASSEVRDGNSPLHF.

The J gene is TRBJ1-6, the V gene TRBV4-1, with 10 nucleotides matching TRBD1. Looked up from germline, CDR1 is MGHRA and CDR2 is YSYEKL. There are 14 residues in the CDR3. After removal of 3 bases from V and 7 bases from J, the junction contained 0 bases not matched to a gene. For the CDR3, the DNA is TGCGCCAGCAGCCAGGACAGGGGGAATTCACCCCTCCACTTT. This codes for CASSQDRGNSPLHF.

The chain has TRBV5-1 and TRBJ2-3, with 13 bases identical to TRBD2. J gave up 3 bases and V 2 bases, and 9 bases lay outside the gene matches. The CDR3 spans 18 residues. Germline assignment: CDR1 SGHRS and CDR2 YFSETQ. The CDR3 DNA is TGCGCCAGCAGCTTTGGACTAGCGGGAGAACGTCTGACAGATACGCAGTATTTT. This gives the protein CASSFGLAGERLTDTQYF.

This chain uses TRBV7-8 with TRBJ2-3; 9 bases map to TRBD1. CDR1 is SGHVS and CDR2 is FQNEAQ in the germline V gene. V lost 5 bases and J lost 5; bases outside the gene matches: 11. CDR3 length equals 16 residues. The CDR3 coding sequence is TGTGCCAGCAGCCCAGAAACAGGGGGCTCTGAAGATACGCAGTATTTT. Its protein is CASSPETGGSEDTQYF.

This chain links TRBV6-4 with TRBJ2-7; D is unclear. The germline CDR1 and CDR2 sequences are MRHNA and SNTAGT. This CDR3 region has 18 residues. The ends were cut back, 3 bases at V and 2 bases at J, with 23 bases in the middle. The CDR3 DNA reads as TGTGCCAGCAGTGATCCCCCCCTCCTCCGGGCCCCGCCCTACGAGCAGTACTTC. Translating it yields CASSDPPLLRAPPYEQYF.

This clone has just one count. CDR3 amino acids: CASSGTSSNYGYTF. In nucleotides, the CDR3 is TGTGCCAGTAGCGGTACATCGTCTAACTATGGCTACACCTTC. The V gene is TRBV19, the J gene TRBJ1-2; no clear D. V was trimmed by 6 bases and J by 0 bases, leaving 11 bases between them. The CDR3 is 14 amino acids. Germline V gives CDR1 LNHDA, CDR2 SQIVND (reference sequence).

This clone has just one count. In nucleotides, the CDR3 is TGTGCCAGCAGTTTAACGGCAGGGGCGGAGAATTCACCCCTCCACTTT. This encodes CASSLTAGAENSPLHF. The chain uses TRBV27 and TRBJ1-6, with TRBD1 as a possible D gene (6 bases). CDR3 size: 16 residues. V lost 2 bases, J lost 7 bases, and 15 bases lay in between. The germline CDR1 and CDR2 sequences are MNHEY and SMNVEV (reference sequence).

This clone showed up just once. The V call is TRBV5-1, the J call TRBJ2-5; 8 bases map to TRBD2. The CDR3 is made up of 15 amino acids. In germline, CDR1 is SGHRS, CDR2 YFSETQ. Trimming cost V 3 bases and J 5 bases; bases outside gene matches: 9. CDR3 DNA sequence: TGCGCCAGCAGCTCGGAACTAGCGGATTTGGAGACCCAGTACTTC. Amino acids: CASSSELADLETQYF.

The chain is built from TRBV29-1 and TRBJ2-7; 13 bases align to TRBD2. CDR3 size: 15 residues. The germline V gene encodes CDR1 SQVTM and CDR2 ANQGSEA. The ends lost 6 bases at V and 4 bases at J; junction bases unmatched: 9. CDR3 residues: CSVAGTSGTLYEQYF. In DNA, the CDR3 is TGCAGCGTGGCCGGGACTAGCGGGACCCTTTACGAGCAGTACTTC.

V and J are TRBV4-2 and TRBJ2-3; no firm D call. From germline, CDR1 is LGHNA and CDR2 YNFKEQ. The ends were cut back, 3 bases at V and 4 bases at J, with 5 bases in the middle. The CDR3 spans 12 residues. The CDR3 loop reads CASSHTADTQYF. The CDR3 DNA reads as TGTGCCAGCAGCCATACAGCAGATACGCAGTATTTT.

This rearrangement joins TRBV28 to TRBJ1-3; possibly TRBD1 for D (5 bases). Trimming cost V 5 bases and J 0 bases, with 11 bases left between them. This CDR3 is built from 15 residues. Germline loops: CDR1 MDHEN, CDR2 SYDVKM. The CDR3 loop reads CASSMRGFSGNTIYF. In nucleotides, the CDR3 is TGTGCCAGCAGTATGAGGGGTTTCTCTGGAAACACCATATATTTT.

Comments on this clone: The junction departs from the called germline gene at one end, perhaps through a read error. The rearrangement links TRBV18 to TRBJ2-1; weak D call: TRBD1 (6 bases). Germline CDR1 is KGHSH and CDR2 is LQKENI. The CDR3 loop spans 14 amino acids. For the CDR3, the DNA is TGTGCCAGCTCACCTCGGACAGACTACGATGAGCAGTTCTTC. Encoded protein: CASSPRTDYDEQFF.